The sequence of this T cell receptor (beta chain) was determined in a study of blood T cell repertoires in COVID-19. Study background: The study drew acute and convalescent COVID-19 samples from the United States, Italy and Spain. T cells, B-cell-depleted T cells, or PBMCs provided the cDNA or gDNA that served as material.

Seattle enrolled patients during active infection and tracked them longitudinally. Source study methods: Reference gene primer amplification gave estimated nucleated cell counts. Assay used: immunoSEQ multiplex PCR; TCRdb lists only in-frame clones, some missing. V, J and clone size are taken as reported in that table, and D and trimming were inferred from the DNA itself. The table lists about 440,000 clones, roughly 88% of them singletons, with around an eighth in the top ten. Material for sequencing was peripheral blood. The receptor's source is a woman aged 45-60 years with COVID-19, enrolled during active disease.

The CDR3: CASSWSVGEETQYF. CDR3 DNA sequence: TGTGCCAGCAGTTGGTCCGTCGGAGAAGAGACCCAGTACTTC. The V and J genes are TRBV6-2 or TRBV6-3 and TRBJ2-5; D is unclear. Trimming shortened V by 4 bases and J by 3 bases, and 12 bases separated the two germline ends. CDR1 is MNHEY and CDR2 is SVGEGT in the germline V gene. The CDR3 length is 14 residues.